One and the same sample provided the 20 T cell receptor beta chains below, sequenced in a study of CD8+ T cells in alopecia areata. Treatment denoted: oral pan-JAK inhibitor, 5-10 mg twice daily. Following extraction, RNA underwent reverse transcription to cDNA, which served as the sequencing template. Clones were sequenced by immunoSEQ multiplex PCR, and TCRdb holds only the in-frame ones, with some missing. The data hold more than 150,000 clones, with around 58% observed a single time. Sequencing used CD8+ T cells sorted from blood, obtained at week 24, from a patient treated with tofacitinib. Receptor source: a human donor with alopecia areata.

The sample holds a few counts of this clone. CDR3 loop: CAIRGRGYEQYF. In nucleotides, the CDR3 is TGTGCCATTAGGGGGCGGGGATACGAGCAGTACTTC. J is TRBJ2-7 and V is TRBV10-3; possible D gene TRBD1, 7 bases. V lost 9 bases, J lost 4 bases, and 13 bases lay in between. The CDR3 runs to 12 residues. Germline CDR1 ENHRY, CDR2 SYGVKD.

The chain couples TRBV30 to TRBJ2-7; D is uncertain. The CDR3 runs to 12 residues. V was clipped by 3 bases and J by 4 bases, with 10 bases between them. Germline CDR1 and CDR2: GTSNPN and SVGIG (reference sequence). CDR3 amino acids: CAWRPTWYEQYF. The CDR3 coding sequence is TGTGCCTGGAGGCCCACTTGGTACGAGCAGTACTTC.

The chain recombines TRBV30 with TRBJ2-3; TRBD2 matches 7 bases. V was clipped by 4 bases and J by 6 bases; unmatched bases: 13. The CDR3 length is 15 residues. Germline V gene data show CDR1 as GTSNPN and CDR2 as SVGIG (reference sequence). The CDR3 DNA sequence: TGTGCCTGGACCGGCGGGGAGACTAGCAGCGATACGCAGTATTTT. Its translation: CAWTGGETSSDTQYF. Complete variable domain (other parts from reference TRBV30 and TRBJ2-3): SQTIHQWPATLVQPVGSPLSLECTVEGTSNPNLYWYRQAAGRGLQLLFYSVGIGQISSEVPQNLSASRPQDRQFILSSKKLLLSDSGFYLCAWTGGETSSDTQYFGPGTRLTVL.

This clone was recorded once. The CDR3 DNA reads TGTGCCAGCAAGACAGGGAACTCCAAAAACATTCAGTACTTC. This encodes CASKTGNSKNIQYF. The chain links TRBV2 to TRBJ2-4; TRBD1 aligns across 7 bases. The CDR3 length is 14 residues. V dropped 7 bases and J dropped 2; count of bases not matched to a gene: 5. Germline CDR1 reads SNHLY; CDR2 reads FYNNEI.

The V gene is TRBV19, the J gene TRBJ1-5; D gene ambiguous. This CDR3 has 13 residues. V dropped 3 bases and J dropped 3 bases, with 6 bases sitting between them. Looked up from germline, CDR1 is LNHDA and CDR2 is SQIVND (reference sequence). The CDR3, as DNA: TGTGCCAGTAGTATCACGGTCAATCAGCCCCAGCATTTT. Translation: CASSITVNQPQHF.

The V call is TRBV30, the J call TRBJ1-1; D is undetermined. CDR3 size: 15 residues. Germline assignment: CDR1 GTSNPN and CDR2 SVGIG (reference sequence). V was pared by 0 bases and J by 5 bases, with 16 bases between. In nucleotides, the CDR3 is TGTGCCTGGAGTGTAGTGGGGATTGGGAGTACTGAAGCTTTCTTT. Its protein is CAWSVVGIGSTEAFF.

The chain is built from TRBV27 and TRBJ2-5; D is unresolved. This CDR3 has 16 residues. CDR1 MNHEY and CDR2 SMNVEV come from the germline V gene (reference sequence). The germline V and J ends were trimmed by 4 bases and 2 bases, with 17 bases remaining between them. The CDR3 DNA is TGTGCCAGCAGTTCCCTATTCGGGTCGAAGCAAGAGACCCAGTACTTC. Protein sequence: CASSSLFGSKQETQYF.

This rearrangement joins TRBV4-1 to TRBJ1-1; perhaps TRBD1 as D (5 bases). Trimming removed 0 bases at V and 3 bases at J, with 11 bases between. The CDR3 consists of 15 residues. CDR1 is MGHRA, CDR2 YSYEKL, per germline. CDR3 nucleotide sequence: TGCGCCAGCAGCCAAGACCTCGGACACTACACTGAAGCTTTCTTT. It yields the protein CASSQDLGHYTEAFF.

In this sample, this clone turned up once. This sample includes further DNA sequences coding for the same CDR3. The CDR3 nucleotides are TGTGCCAGCAGTGGAGGGGAGACCCAGTACTTC. This codes for CASSGGETQYF. The V call is TRBV6-5, the J call TRBJ2-5; maybe TRBD2 (6 bases). The length of the CDR3 is 11 residues. Trimming took off 5 bases at V and 5 bases at J, with 6 bases between the two ends. Germline assignment: CDR1 MNHEY and CDR2 SVGAGI.

This clone was seen a handful of times. CDR3 sequence: CASSIGQGVSPLHF. The DNA of the CDR3 is TGTGCCAGCAGCATCGGACAGGGTGTTTCACCCCTCCACTTT. The rearrangement uses TRBV5-6 and TRBJ1-6; TRBD1 agrees at 8 bases. Trimming at V came to 4 bases and at J to 9 bases, leaving 6 bases not matched to a gene. The CDR3 spans 14 residues. Germline V gives CDR1 SGHDT, CDR2 YYEEEE.

This clone was counted once. This CDR3 reads CAWSALGGYTF. The CDR3 coding sequence is TGTGCCTGGAGTGCCCTTGGCGGCTACACCTTC. V usage is TRBV30 and J usage is TRBJ1-2; no reliable D call. Germline V gene sequence: CDR1 GTSNPN, CDR2 SVGIG (reference sequence). CDR3 length: 11 residues. Trimming took off 1 base at V and 8 bases at J, with 8 bases between the two ends.

V and J are TRBV29-1 and TRBJ2-7; 9 positions agree with TRBD1. CDR3 size: 16 residues. V gave up 3 bases and J gave up 4 bases; unmatched junction bases: 13. CDR1 is SQVTM, CDR2 ANQGSEA, per germline. In DNA, the CDR3 is TGCAGCGTTGAGGATTCCCCCGGACAGGGGCCTTACGAGCAGTACTTC. Its protein product is CSVEDSPGQGPYEQYF.

V and J are TRBV18 and TRBJ2-5; D is ambiguous. The CDR3 has 12 amino acids. V dropped 3 bases and J dropped 3 bases, with 5 bases sitting between them. Germline assignment: CDR1 KGHSH and CDR2 LQKENI. The CDR3 reads CASSPEKETQYF. In DNA form, the CDR3 reads TGTGCCAGCTCACCTGAGAAAGAGACCCAGTACTTC.

This clone was seen more than once but under ten times. This chain links TRBV15 with TRBJ2-1; 11 positions match TRBD2. V shed 5 bases, J shed 0 bases, and the junction held 9 bases outside the gene matches. The CDR3 is 18 amino acids. Germline values: CDR1 LNHNV, CDR2 YYDKDF (reference sequence). The CDR3: CATSGLAGGRSSYNEQFF. The DNA of the CDR3 is TGTGCCACCAGCGGTCTAGCGGGGGGCCGGAGCTCCTACAATGAGCAGTTCTTC.

The chain uses TRBV7-9 and TRBJ2-5; unclear D gene. From germline, CDR1 is SEHNR and CDR2 FQNEAQ (reference sequence). Trimming took 4 bases from V and 2 from J, leaving 14 bases between them. This CDR3 is built from 15 residues. CDR3 DNA sequence: TGTGCCAGCAGCTCCATGAGCATCTTACAAGAGACCCAGTACTTC. It specifies CASSSMSILQETQYF.

This clone was seen only once. V and J are TRBV4-1 and TRBJ1-6, with TRBD1 as a possible D gene (5 bases). CDR1 is MGHRA and CDR2 is YSYEKL in the germline V gene. V gave up 1 base and J gave up 4 bases, with 8 bases separating them. This CDR3 region has 15 residues. The CDR3 spells CASSQAGQYNSPLHF. The CDR3 DNA reads as TGCGCCAGCAGCCAAGCAGGACAATATAATTCACCCCTCCACTTT.

This clone was recorded a few times. CDR3 sequence: CASSSPSTTGTALIDTQYF. The CDR3 DNA reads TGTGCCAGCAGCTCTCCCTCGACGACCGGGACCGCGCTGATAGATACGCAGTATTTT. This chain connects TRBV13 to TRBJ2-3; D may match TRBD1 or TRBD2 (5 bases each). V lost 4 bases and J 5 bases, leaving 28 bases between the germline ends. Germline V gene lookup returns CDR1 PRHDT and CDR2 FYEKMQ (reference sequence). The CDR3 runs to 19 residues.

This clone has more than one count but fewer than ten. This chain connects TRBV23-1 to TRBJ1-5, with TRBD1 as a possible D gene (6 bases). TRBV23-1 is an ORF for which the function is uncertain. The CDR3 is 16 residues long. Trimming removed 3 bases at V and 0 bases at J, with 12 bases between. CDR3 sequence reads: CASSQPDRDSNQPQHF. As DNA, the CDR3 is TGCGCCAGCAGTCAGCCGGACAGAGATAGCAATCAGCCCCAGCATTTT.

This CDR3 is CASSLYPRSWGRTRTDTQYF. Here the CDR3 DNA reads TGTGCCAGCAGCTTATACCCCAGGTCGTGGGGGCGGACACGCACAGATACGCAGTATTTT. The genes are TRBV7-3 and TRBJ2-3; a possible D gene is TRBD1 (6 bases). The CDR3 sequence is 20 residues long. In germline, CDR1 is SGHTA, CDR2 FQGTGA. V lost 2 bases, J lost 1 base, and 25 bases lay in between.

V gene TRBV2 combines with J gene TRBJ2-5, with D possibly matching TRBD2 (5 bases). Germline loops: CDR1 SNHLY, CDR2 FYNNEI. This CDR3 is built from 15 residues. V was cut by 4 bases and J by 4 bases, with 16 bases left in between. CDR3 loop: CASSARASSGETQYF. DNA of the CDR3: TGTGCCAGCAGTGCTCGGGCTAGCTCGGGAGAGACCCAGTACTTC.